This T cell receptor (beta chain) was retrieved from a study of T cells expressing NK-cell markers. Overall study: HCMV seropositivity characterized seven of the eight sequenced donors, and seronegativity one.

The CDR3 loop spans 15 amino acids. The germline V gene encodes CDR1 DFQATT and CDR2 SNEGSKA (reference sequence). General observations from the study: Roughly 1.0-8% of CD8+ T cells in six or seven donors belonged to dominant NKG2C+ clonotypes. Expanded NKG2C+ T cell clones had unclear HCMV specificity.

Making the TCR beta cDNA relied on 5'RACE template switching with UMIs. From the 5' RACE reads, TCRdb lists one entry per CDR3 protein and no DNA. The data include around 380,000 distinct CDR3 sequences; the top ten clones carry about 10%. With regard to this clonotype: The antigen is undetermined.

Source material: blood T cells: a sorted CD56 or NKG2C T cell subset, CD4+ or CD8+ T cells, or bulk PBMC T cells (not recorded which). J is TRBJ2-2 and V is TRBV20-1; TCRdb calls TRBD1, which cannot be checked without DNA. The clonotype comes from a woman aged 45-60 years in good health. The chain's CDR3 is CSARARDRGTGELFF.